This T cell receptor beta chain was identified during a study of control samples from healthy donors and cancer patients. Trimming took off 2 bases at V and 3 bases at J, with 14 bases between the two ends. Germline V gives CDR1 MNHEY, CDR2 SVGAGI. CDR3 length: 15 residues. The protocol was immunoSEQ multiplex PCR, while the TCRdb copy is restricted to in-frame clones and leaves out a portion. Here the sample spans 95,000 to 150,000 clones, more than 80% being singletons. This clonotype was obtained from a man between 50 and 59 years old in good health. V is TRBV6-5 and J is TRBJ2-7; weak D call: TRBD1 (6 bases). The material sequenced was blood. The chain's CDR3 is CASSYAGQGRYEQYF. DNA of the CDR3: TGTGCCAGCAGTTACGCTGGGCAGGGGCGCTACGAGCAGTACTTC.